This T cell receptor beta chain originates from a study of blood T cell repertoires in COVID-19. Study information: T cells, B-cell-depleted T cells, or PBMCs provided the cDNA or gDNA that served as material.

Enrollees, roughly 18 to 95 years old, lived in about two dozen US areas. Per the original data handling: Reference gene primers were amplified, and this amplification served to estimate nucleated cell counts. The assay was immunoSEQ multiplex PCR, and TCRdb's table has in-frame clones only and misses some. That table furnishes V, J and clone size, whereas the DNA furnished D and trimming. Of around 150,000 clones listed, 80% are singletons. The germline V and J ends were trimmed by 1 base and 4 bases, with 12 bases remaining between them. Germline CDR1 SGHNT, CDR2 YYREEE (reference sequence). CDR3 length: 15 amino acids.

The sequence came from a middle-aged man who had recovered from COVID-19. This chain uses TRBV5-4 with TRBJ2-4; maybe TRBD2 (5 bases). The sample taken for sequencing was PBMCs or T cells enriched from blood (not recorded which). The CDR3 coding sequence is TGTGCCAGCAGCTTGAACGAGGGCCTGAAAAACATTCAGTACTTC. Protein product: CASSLNEGLKNIQYF.